This T cell receptor (beta chain) was identified in a study of blood T cells in healthy people across ages. Findings and limits, study-wide: More naive CD4+ cells and higher diversity marked long-lived donors relative to aged donors. It was not possible, with unsorted PBMCs, to conclusively compare naive and antigen-experienced cells.

A sample-barcoded 5' primer and a J-beta primer mix were used in a second PCR of roughly 6 to 11 cycles. CDR3-containing paired-end reads numbered at least 3 million in each sample. TCRdb called the 5' RACE reads again in MiXCR, with one record for every CDR3 protein. The sample has some 800,000 distinct CDR3 sequences, around 45% seen once. For this clonotype: Its antigen is not identified.

Every participating donor contributed approximately 10 milliliters of peripheral blood through a draw. The germline V and J ends were trimmed by 2 bases and 5 bases, with 18 bases remaining between them. The CDR3 extends over 16 amino acids. The V gene's germline CDR1 is MNHNS and CDR2 SASEGT. This receptor was identified in a man between 60 and 75 years old in good health. The sequenced material came from blood. The chain has TRBV6-1 and TRBJ2-5; maybe TRBD2 (6 bases). In nucleotides, the CDR3 is TGTGCCAGCAGTGAACGTTATAGCGGTAAAGAGGAGACCCAGTACTTC. Translating it yields CASSERYSGKEETQYF.